This record looks at one T cell receptor beta chain sequence and its context. Germline V gives CDR1 SGHTA, CDR2 FQGNSA. This CDR3 contains 16 residues. V lost 3 bases and J lost 2, with 14 bases in between. Specified treatment: roughly 20 received Ad26.COV2.S at low or high dose, single or two shots; about 5 received placebo; per-sample allocation not given. Sample collection was performed on day 63 after the first vaccine or placebo injection. The sample originates from a study of Ad26.COV2.S vaccination and SARS-CoV-2 variants. TCRdb's copy holds only in-frame clones and misses some; the assay was immunoSEQ multiplex PCR. In the table there are a few hundred thousand clones, less than 95% of which are singletons.

The specimen was peripheral blood, collected in a trial of Ad26.COV2.S vaccine versus placebo. This clonotype was sampled from a person aged 18 to 65 who received the Ad26.COV2.S COVID-19 vaccine or a placebo. V and J are TRBV7-2 and TRBJ1-5; D not resolved. The CDR3 DNA sequence: TGTGCCAGCAGCTTTGACCTCCGGTGGGGCAATCAGCCCCAGCATTTT. It codes for CASSFDLRWGNQPQHF.